This T cell receptor (beta chain) was recovered during a study of blood T cells in healthy people across ages. Study findings and constraints: In older individuals, TCR beta diversity per million T cells was lower, falling roughly linearly with age.

Trimming removed 6 bases at V and 0 bases at J, with 12 bases between. Germline V lookup: CDR1 DFQATT, CDR2 SNEGSKA (reference sequence). The CDR3 extends over 15 amino acids. PCR was performed a second time for about 6 to 11 cycles using a sample-barcoded 5' primer and a J-beta primer mix. TCRdb fed the 5' RACE reads into MiXCR, producing one record per CDR3 protein. Of roughly 900,000 distinct CDR3 sequences listed, around 49% were seen once; the top ten hold roughly 13%. There were healthy Caucasian individuals from Russia, aged roughly 6 to 95, serving as donors. For every donor, a draw yielded roughly 9.3 milliliters of peripheral blood. Points on this clonotype: Its target is not known.

Sequenced input: blood. The TCR comes from a man in his thirties or forties in good health. The chain employs TRBV20-1 and TRBJ2-6; D may be TRBD1 or TRBD2 (5 bases each). DNA for the CDR3: TGCAGTGCAAAGAGGGGAAACTCTGGGGCCAACGTCCTGACTTTC. Amino acid sequence: CSAKRGNSGANVLTF.